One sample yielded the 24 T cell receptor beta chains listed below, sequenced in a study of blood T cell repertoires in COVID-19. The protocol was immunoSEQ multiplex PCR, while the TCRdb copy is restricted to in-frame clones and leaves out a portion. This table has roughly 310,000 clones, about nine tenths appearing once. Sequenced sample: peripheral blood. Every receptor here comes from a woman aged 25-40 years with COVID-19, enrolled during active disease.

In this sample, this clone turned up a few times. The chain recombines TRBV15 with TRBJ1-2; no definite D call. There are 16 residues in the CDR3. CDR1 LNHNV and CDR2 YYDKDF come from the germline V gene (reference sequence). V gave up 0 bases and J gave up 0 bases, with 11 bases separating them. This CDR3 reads CATSRDLSASNYGYTF. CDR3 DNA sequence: TGTGCCACCAGCAGAGATCTTAGTGCGTCTAACTATGGCTACACCTTC.

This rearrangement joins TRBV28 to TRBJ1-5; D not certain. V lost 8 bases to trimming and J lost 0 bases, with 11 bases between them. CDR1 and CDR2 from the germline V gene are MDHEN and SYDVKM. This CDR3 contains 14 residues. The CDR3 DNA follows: TGTGCCAGCCGTAAGACTTCTAGCAATCAGCCCCAGCATTTT. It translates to CASRKTSSNQPQHF. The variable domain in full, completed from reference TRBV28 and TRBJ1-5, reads DVKVTQSSRYLVKRTGEKVFLECVQDMDHENMFWYRQDPGLGLRLIYFSYDVKMKEKGDIPEGYSVSREKKERFSLILESASTNQTSMYLCASRKTSSNQPQHFGDGTRLSIL.

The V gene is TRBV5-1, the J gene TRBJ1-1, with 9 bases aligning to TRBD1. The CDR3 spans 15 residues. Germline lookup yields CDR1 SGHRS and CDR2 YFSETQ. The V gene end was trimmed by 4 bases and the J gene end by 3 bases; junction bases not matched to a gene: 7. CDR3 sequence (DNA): TGCGCCAGCAGCCATCCGGGACAGGGAGACACTGAAGCTTTCTTT. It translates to CASSHPGQGDTEAFF.

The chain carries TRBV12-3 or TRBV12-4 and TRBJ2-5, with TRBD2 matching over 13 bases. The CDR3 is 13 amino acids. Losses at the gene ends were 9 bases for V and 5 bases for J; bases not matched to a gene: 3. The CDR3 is CASRTSGSETQYF. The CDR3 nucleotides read TGTGCCAGTAGGACTAGCGGGAGCGAGACCCAGTACTTC.

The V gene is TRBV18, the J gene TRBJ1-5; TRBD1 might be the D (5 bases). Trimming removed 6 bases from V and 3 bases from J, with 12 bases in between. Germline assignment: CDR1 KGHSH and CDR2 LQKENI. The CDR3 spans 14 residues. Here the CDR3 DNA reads TGTGCCAGCTCCTCGCAGGACAACAATCAGCCCCAGCATTTT. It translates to CASSSQDNNQPQHF.

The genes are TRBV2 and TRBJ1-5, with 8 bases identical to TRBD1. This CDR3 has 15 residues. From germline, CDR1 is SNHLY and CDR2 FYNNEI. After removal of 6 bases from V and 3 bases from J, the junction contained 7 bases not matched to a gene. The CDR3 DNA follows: TGTGCCAGCAGCTATGACAGGGGAAACAATCAGCCCCAGCATTTT. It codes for CASSYDRGNNQPQHF. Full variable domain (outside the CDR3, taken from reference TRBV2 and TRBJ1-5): EPEVTQTPSHQVTQMGQEVILRCVPISNHLYFYWYRQILGQKVEFLVSFYNNEISEKSEIFDDQFSVERPDGSNFTLKIRSTKLEDSAMYFCASSYDRGNNQPQHFGDGTRLSIL.

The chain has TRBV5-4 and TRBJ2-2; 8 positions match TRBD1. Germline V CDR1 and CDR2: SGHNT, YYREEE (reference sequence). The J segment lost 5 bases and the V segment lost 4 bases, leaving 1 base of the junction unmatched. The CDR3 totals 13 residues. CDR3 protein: CASSRDRTGELFF. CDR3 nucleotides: TGTGCCAGCAGCCGGGACAGGACCGGGGAGCTGTTTTTT.

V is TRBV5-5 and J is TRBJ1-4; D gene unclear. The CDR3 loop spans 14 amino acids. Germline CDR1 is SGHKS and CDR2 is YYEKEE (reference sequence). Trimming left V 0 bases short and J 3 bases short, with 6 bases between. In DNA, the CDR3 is TGTGCCAGCAGCTTGGCCCAGTCTAATGAAAAACTGTTTTTT. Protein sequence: CASSLAQSNEKLFF.

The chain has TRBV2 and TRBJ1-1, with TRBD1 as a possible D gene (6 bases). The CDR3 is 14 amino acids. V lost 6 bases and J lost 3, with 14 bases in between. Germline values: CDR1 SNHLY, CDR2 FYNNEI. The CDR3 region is CASSQIQGYTEAFF. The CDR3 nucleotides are TGTGCCAGCAGCCAGATACAGGGCTACACTGAAGCTTTCTTT.

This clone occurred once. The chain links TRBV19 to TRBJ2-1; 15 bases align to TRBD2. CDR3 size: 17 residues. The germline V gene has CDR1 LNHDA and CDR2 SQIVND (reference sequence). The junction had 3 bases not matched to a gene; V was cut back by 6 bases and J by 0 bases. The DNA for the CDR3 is TGTGCCAGTAGAGGACTAGCGGGAGGGATCTCCTACAATGAGCAGTTCTTC. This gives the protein CASRGLAGGISYNEQFF.

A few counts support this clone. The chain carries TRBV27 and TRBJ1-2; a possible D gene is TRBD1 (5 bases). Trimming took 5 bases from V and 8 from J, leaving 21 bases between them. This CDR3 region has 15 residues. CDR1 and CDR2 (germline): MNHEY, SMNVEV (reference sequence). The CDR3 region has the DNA TGTGCCAGCAGTCCACTCCTTCGGACAAGATCCGGCTACACCTTC. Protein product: CASSPLLRTRSGYTF.

CDR3 residues: CASSFSDRGLNSPLHF. Here the CDR3 DNA reads TGTGCCAGCAGTTTTTCGGACAGGGGCCTTAATTCACCCCTCCACTTT. The chain joins TRBV27 to TRBJ1-6; 9 bases are shared with TRBD1. J lost 6 bases, V lost 3 bases, and 6 bases had no gene match. CDR1 MNHEY and CDR2 SMNVEV come from the germline V gene (reference sequence). The CDR3 totals 16 residues.

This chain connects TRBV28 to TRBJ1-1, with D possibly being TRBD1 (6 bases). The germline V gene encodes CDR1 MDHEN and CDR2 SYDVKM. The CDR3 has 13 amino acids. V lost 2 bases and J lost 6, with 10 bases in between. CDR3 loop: CASSLVQGAEAFF. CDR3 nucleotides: TGTGCCAGCAGTTTAGTACAGGGCGCTGAAGCTTTCTTT. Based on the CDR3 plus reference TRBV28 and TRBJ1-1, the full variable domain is DVKVTQSSRYLVKRTGEKVFLECVQDMDHENMFWYRQDPGLGLRLIYFSYDVKMKEKGDIPEGYSVSREKKERFSLILESASTNQTSMYLCASSLVQGAEAFFGQGTRLTVV.

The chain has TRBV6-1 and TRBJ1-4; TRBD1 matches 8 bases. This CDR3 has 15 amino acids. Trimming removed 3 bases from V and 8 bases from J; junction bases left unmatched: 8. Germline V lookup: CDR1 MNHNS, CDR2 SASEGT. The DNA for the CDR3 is TGTGCCAGCAGTGACCGACAGGGGCGAAGGGAAAAACTGTTTTTT. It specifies CASSDRQGRREKLFF.

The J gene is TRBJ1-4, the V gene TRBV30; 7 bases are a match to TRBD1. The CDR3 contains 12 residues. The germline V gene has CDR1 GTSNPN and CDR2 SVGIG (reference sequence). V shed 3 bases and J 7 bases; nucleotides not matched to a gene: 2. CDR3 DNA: TGTGCCTGGAGCCGACAGGGTGAAAAACTGTTTTTT. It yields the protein CAWSRQGEKLFF.

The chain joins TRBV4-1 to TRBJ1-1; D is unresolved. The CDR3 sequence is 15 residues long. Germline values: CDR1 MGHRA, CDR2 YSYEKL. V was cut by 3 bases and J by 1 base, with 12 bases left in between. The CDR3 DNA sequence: TGCGCCAGCAGCCAGGCCGCAGAGGCGAACACTGAAGCTTTCTTT. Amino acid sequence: CASSQAAEANTEAFF.

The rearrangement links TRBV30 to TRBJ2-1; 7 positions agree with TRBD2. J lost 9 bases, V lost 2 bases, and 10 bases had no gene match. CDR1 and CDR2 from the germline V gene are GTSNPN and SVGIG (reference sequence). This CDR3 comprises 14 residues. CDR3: CAWSFGGSVSEQFF. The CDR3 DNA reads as TGTGCCTGGAGTTTCGGCGGGAGTGTAAGTGAGCAGTTCTTC.

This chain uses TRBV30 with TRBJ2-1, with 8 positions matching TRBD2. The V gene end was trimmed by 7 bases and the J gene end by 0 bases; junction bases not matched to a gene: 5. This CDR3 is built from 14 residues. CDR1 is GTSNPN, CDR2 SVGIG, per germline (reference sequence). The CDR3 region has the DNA TGTGCCTCCGTAGCGGGGAGCTCCTACAATGAGCAGTTCTTC. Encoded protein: CASVAGSSYNEQFF. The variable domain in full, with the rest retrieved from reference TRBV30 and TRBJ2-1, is SQTIHQWPATLVQPVGSPLSLECTVEGTSNPNLYWYRQAAGRGLQLLFYSVGIGQISSEVPQNLSASRPQDRQFILSSKKLLLSDSGFYLCASVAGSSYNEQFFGPGTRLTVL.

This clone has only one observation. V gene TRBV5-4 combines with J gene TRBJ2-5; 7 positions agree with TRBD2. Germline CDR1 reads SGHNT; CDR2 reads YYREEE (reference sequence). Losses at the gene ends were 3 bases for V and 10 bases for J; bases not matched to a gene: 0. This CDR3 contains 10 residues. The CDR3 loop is CASSSGGQYF. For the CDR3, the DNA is TGTGCCAGCAGCTCGGGGGGCCAGTACTTC.

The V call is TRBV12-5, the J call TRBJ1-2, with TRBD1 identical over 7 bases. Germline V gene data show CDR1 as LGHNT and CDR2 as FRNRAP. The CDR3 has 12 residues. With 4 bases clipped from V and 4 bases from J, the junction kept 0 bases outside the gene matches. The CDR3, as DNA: TGTGCTAGTGGTTGGGACAGCTATGGCTACACCTTC. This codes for CASGWDSYGYTF. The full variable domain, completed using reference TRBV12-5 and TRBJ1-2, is DARVTQTPRHKVTEMGQEVTMRCQPILGHNTVFWYRQTMMQGLELLAYFRNRAPLDDSGMPKDRFSAEMPDATLATLKIQPSEPRDSAVYFCASGWDSYGYTFGSGTRLTVV.

The CDR3 DNA reads as TGTGCCAGCAGCCGATCCCTAGCGGAGAACACCGGGGAGCTGTTTTTT. It translates to CASSRSLAENTGELFF. The rearrangement links TRBV14 to TRBJ2-2; 7 nucleotides match TRBD2. This CDR3 region has 16 residues. V shed 4 bases, J shed 1 base, and the junction held 6 bases outside the gene matches. Germline CDR1 SGHDN, CDR2 FVKESK.

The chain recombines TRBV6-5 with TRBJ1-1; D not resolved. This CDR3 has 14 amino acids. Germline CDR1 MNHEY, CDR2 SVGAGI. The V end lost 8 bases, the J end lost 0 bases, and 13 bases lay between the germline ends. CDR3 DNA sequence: TGTGCCAGCCGATGGGCCCAGGTGAACACTGAAGCTTTCTTT. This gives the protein CASRWAQVNTEAFF.

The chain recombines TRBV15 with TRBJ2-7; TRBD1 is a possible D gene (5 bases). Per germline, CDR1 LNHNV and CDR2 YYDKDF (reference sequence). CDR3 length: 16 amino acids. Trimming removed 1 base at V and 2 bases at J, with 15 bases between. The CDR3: CATSRGLGSGPYEQYF. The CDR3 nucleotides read TGTGCCACCAGCAGAGGGTTGGGGTCAGGGCCCTACGAGCAGTACTTC.

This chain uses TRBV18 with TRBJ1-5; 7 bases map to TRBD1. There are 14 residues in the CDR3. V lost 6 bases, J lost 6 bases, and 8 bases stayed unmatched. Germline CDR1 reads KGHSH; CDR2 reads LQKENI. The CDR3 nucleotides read TGTGCCAGCTCGCTTGACAGGGAGGTTCAGCCCCAGCATTTT. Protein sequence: CASSLDREVQPQHF.